A selection of T cell receptor beta chains follows, all from one sample in a study of blood T cell repertoires in COVID-19. The repertoire was sequenced with immunoSEQ multiplex PCR; TCRdb's copy has only in-frame clones and lacks some. The table records approximately 100,000 clones, around 91% of them present only once. The sample comprised peripheral blood. The receptors derive from a woman aged 80 or older with acute or convalescent COVID-19. Both conserved end residues are part of each CDR3. Each record gives: J gene, D gene, V gene, clone size, CDR3 protein, CDR3 DNA. D genes are given only for firm matches. Only part of the rows carry a size: once, few, many, or a class if the clone is expanded.

j_gene: TRBJ2-5
d_gene: -
v_gene: TRBV2
abundance: -
CDR3aa: CASSPLAGAGETQYF
CDR3nt: TGTGCCAGCAGTCCTCTGGCGGGGGCGGGGGAGACCCAGTACTTC

j_gene: TRBJ2-2
d_gene: -
v_gene: TRBV7-2
abundance: -
CDR3aa: CASSLESLNTGELFF
CDR3nt: TGTGCCAGCAGCTTAGAGTCCCTAAACACCGGGGAGCTGTTTTTT

j_gene: TRBJ1-1
d_gene: -
v_gene: TRBV2
abundance: -
CDR3aa: CASSEWGQNTEAFF
CDR3nt: TGTGCCAGCAGTGAATGGGGGCAAAACACTGAAGCTTTCTTT

j_gene: TRBJ2-2
d_gene: TRBD1
v_gene: TRBV18
abundance: -
CDR3aa: CASSWTGDGTSTGELFF
CDR3nt: TGTGCCAGCTCTTGGACAGGGGACGGGACCAGCACCGGGGAGCTGTTTTTT

j_gene: TRBJ2-7
d_gene: -
v_gene: TRBV3-1/TRBV3-2
abundance: few
CDR3aa: CASSQEAGSMYEQYF
CDR3nt: TGTGCCAGCAGCCAAGAGGCAGGGTCCATGTACGAGCAGTACTTC

j_gene: TRBJ2-5
d_gene: -
v_gene: TRBV6-2/TRBV6-3
abundance: -
CDR3aa: CASSYGGADQYF
CDR3nt: TGTGCCAGCAGTTATGGGGGGGCTGACCAGTACTTC

j_gene: TRBJ1-2
d_gene: -
v_gene: TRBV6-5
abundance: -
CDR3aa: CASSQTDYYGYTF
CDR3nt: TGTGCCAGCAGTCAGACAGATTACTATGGCTACACCTTC

j_gene: TRBJ1-2
d_gene: -
v_gene: TRBV28
abundance: -
CDR3aa: CASSSQLGPIDGYTF
CDR3nt: TGTGCCAGCAGTTCCCAATTGGGGCCTATAGATGGCTACACCTTC

j_gene: TRBJ2-1
d_gene: TRBD1
v_gene: TRBV3-1/TRBV3-2
abundance: -
CDR3aa: CASRTLTGTGGGNEQFF
CDR3nt: TGTGCCAGCAGAACCCTTACCGGGACAGGGGGGGGGAATGAGCAGTTCTTC

j_gene: TRBJ2-2
d_gene: TRBD1
v_gene: TRBV19
abundance: -
CDR3aa: CASSNVLRTGRTGELFF
CDR3nt: TGTGCCAGTAGTAACGTGCTCCGGACAGGGAGAACCGGGGAGCTGTTTTTT

j_gene: TRBJ1-2
d_gene: -
v_gene: TRBV5-5
abundance: -
CDR3aa: CASSLYANAASTYGYTF
CDR3nt: TGTGCCAGCAGCTTGTATGCTAACGCTGCCTCTACCTATGGCTACACCTTC

j_gene: TRBJ1-1
d_gene: -
v_gene: TRBV19
abundance: -
CDR3aa: CASSIRANTEAFF
CDR3nt: TGTGCCAGTAGTATAAGAGCGAACACTGAAGCTTTCTTT

j_gene: TRBJ2-7
d_gene: TRBD1
v_gene: TRBV2
abundance: -
CDR3aa: CASSVVGQDRSSYEQYF
CDR3nt: TGTGCCAGCAGTGTCGTCGGACAGGACAGGAGCTCCTACGAGCAGTACTTC

j_gene: TRBJ2-2
d_gene: TRBD1
v_gene: TRBV5-1
abundance: -
CDR3aa: CASSLRPWTGATGELFF
CDR3nt: TGCGCCAGCAGCTTGCGGCCCTGGACAGGGGCCACCGGGGAGCTGTTTTTT

j_gene: TRBJ2-6
d_gene: TRBD2
v_gene: TRBV30
abundance: few
CDR3aa: CAWSGGGALSGANVLTF
CDR3nt: TGTGCCTGGAGCGGCGGGGGGGCCCTCTCTGGGGCCAACGTCCTGACTTTC

j_gene: TRBJ1-4
d_gene: TRBD1
v_gene: TRBV9
abundance: -
CDR3aa: CASSVAAGGPEKLFF
CDR3nt: TGTGCCAGCAGCGTAGCGGCAGGGGGGCCTGAAAAACTGTTTTTT

j_gene: TRBJ2-7
d_gene: -
v_gene: TRBV4-1
abundance: -
CDR3aa: CASSHPREVGEQYF
CDR3nt: TGCGCCAGCAGCCACCCCAGGGAGGTTGGCGAGCAGTACTTC

j_gene: TRBJ2-7
d_gene: TRBD1
v_gene: TRBV7-7
abundance: -
CDR3aa: CASSLGTGGVYEQYF
CDR3nt: TGTGCCAGCAGCTTAGGGACAGGGGGAGTCTACGAGCAGTACTTC

j_gene: TRBJ2-1
d_gene: TRBD2
v_gene: TRBV27
abundance: -
CDR3aa: CASAAGVYNEQFF
CDR3nt: TGTGCCAGTGCAGCGGGAGTGTACAATGAGCAGTTCTTC

j_gene: TRBJ1-2
d_gene: -
v_gene: TRBV10-3
abundance: -
CDR3aa: CAISGGRLDGYTF
CDR3nt: TGTGCCATCAGTGGTGGCAGGTTAGATGGCTACACCTTC

j_gene: TRBJ2-2
d_gene: -
v_gene: TRBV5-1
abundance: -
CDR3aa: CASSWGQNTGELFF
CDR3nt: TGCGCCAGCAGTTGGGGACAGAACACCGGGGAGCTGTTTTTT

j_gene: TRBJ1-6
d_gene: TRBD1
v_gene: TRBV6-1
abundance: -
CDR3aa: CASSEAETGTGFSPLHF
CDR3nt: TGTGCCAGCAGTGAAGCAGAGACAGGGACCGGATTTTCACCCCTCCACTTT

j_gene: TRBJ1-5
d_gene: -
v_gene: TRBV21-1
abundance: -
CDR3aa: CASSKCFQGGSNQPQHF
CDR3nt: TGTGCCAGCAGCAAATGCTTTCAGGGAGGTTCCAATCAGCCCCAGCATTTT

j_gene: TRBJ2-5
d_gene: TRBD2
v_gene: TRBV18
abundance: -
CDR3aa: CASSLNRAGDQETQYF
CDR3nt: TGTGCCAGCTCACTAAACCGGGCGGGGGATCAAGAGACCCAGTACTTC

j_gene: TRBJ2-6
d_gene: TRBD1
v_gene: TRBV9
abundance: -
CDR3aa: CASSVEAGGFGANVLTF
CDR3nt: TGTGCCAGCAGCGTAGAGGCAGGGGGCTTTGGGGCCAACGTCCTGACTTTC

j_gene: TRBJ2-4
d_gene: TRBD1
v_gene: TRBV7-9
abundance: -
CDR3aa: CASSVNRGQGSKNIQYF
CDR3nt: TGTGCCAGCAGCGTAAACAGGGGGCAGGGATCCAAAAACATTCAGTACTTC

j_gene: TRBJ1-2
d_gene: TRBD1
v_gene: TRBV19
abundance: -
CDR3aa: CASSNPTGGYYGYTF
CDR3nt: TGTGCCAGTAGTAATCCGACAGGGGGATACTATGGCTACACCTTC

j_gene: TRBJ2-7
d_gene: -
v_gene: TRBV28
abundance: -
CDR3aa: CASRLLGWAGNDGEQYF
CDR3nt: TGTGCCAGCAGGCTACTTGGGTGGGCCGGTAATGATGGGGAGCAGTACTTC

j_gene: TRBJ1-5
d_gene: -
v_gene: TRBV5-5
abundance: -
CDR3aa: CASSLKGGEGINQPQHF
CDR3nt: TGTGCCAGCAGCTTAAAAGGAGGGGAAGGGATTAATCAGCCCCAGCATTTT

j_gene: TRBJ2-7
d_gene: -
v_gene: TRBV28
abundance: -
CDR3aa: CASSLDRRWSSYEQYF
CDR3nt: TGTGCCAGCTCTCTTGATCGCCGGTGGAGCTCCTACGAGCAGTACTTC

j_gene: TRBJ1-6
d_gene: -
v_gene: TRBV27
abundance: -
CDR3aa: CASSGHWSEDSPLHF
CDR3nt: TGTGCCAGCAGTGGGCACTGGTCGGAGGATTCACCCCTCCACTTT

j_gene: TRBJ2-3
d_gene: TRBD2
v_gene: TRBV18
abundance: -
CDR3aa: CASSATGLAGITDTQYF
CDR3nt: TGTGCCAGCTCAGCAACGGGACTAGCGGGGATCACAGATACGCAGTATTTT

j_gene: TRBJ1-1
d_gene: -
v_gene: TRBV30
abundance: -
CDR3aa: CAWKTRMNTEAFF
CDR3nt: TGTGCCTGGAAGACTAGGATGAACACTGAAGCTTTCTTT

j_gene: TRBJ2-7
d_gene: TRBD2
v_gene: TRBV2
abundance: -
CDR3aa: CASSDGGKYYEQYF
CDR3nt: TGTGCCAGCAGTGACGGGGGGAAATACTACGAGCAGTACTTC

j_gene: TRBJ1-3
d_gene: -
v_gene: TRBV5-5
abundance: -
CDR3aa: CASSLAPRSGYTIYF
CDR3nt: TGTGCCAGCAGCTTGGCCCCTCGATCCGGTTACACCATATATTTT

j_gene: TRBJ1-5
d_gene: -
v_gene: TRBV5-5
abundance: -
CDR3aa: CASSFARAKGNQPQHF
CDR3nt: TGTGCCAGCAGCTTCGCCAGGGCAAAGGGCAATCAGCCCCAGCATTTT

j_gene: TRBJ2-3
d_gene: -
v_gene: TRBV2
abundance: -
CDR3aa: CASREGFIRHTQYF
CDR3nt: TGTGCCAGCAGGGAGGGATTCATCCGACATACGCAGTATTTT

j_gene: TRBJ1-4
d_gene: -
v_gene: TRBV21-1
abundance: -
CDR3aa: CASSKKERKEKLFF
CDR3nt: TGTGCCAGCAGCAAAAAGGAGAGGAAGGAAAAACTGTTTTTT

j_gene: TRBJ2-1
d_gene: -
v_gene: TRBV7-2
abundance: -
CDR3aa: CASRPSLQGFYNEQFF
CDR3nt: TGTGCCAGCAGACCGAGCCTACAGGGCTTCTACAATGAGCAGTTCTTC

j_gene: TRBJ1-2
d_gene: -
v_gene: TRBV29-1
abundance: -
CDR3aa: CSVGGFDYGYTF
CDR3nt: TGCAGCGTTGGCGGGTTCGACTATGGCTACACCTTC

j_gene: TRBJ2-7
d_gene: -
v_gene: TRBV6-2/TRBV6-3
abundance: -
CDR3aa: CASSYKIEGILGGSYEQYF
CDR3nt: TGTGCCAGCAGTTATAAGATTGAAGGAATACTGGGGGGTTCCTACGAGCAGTACTTC

j_gene: TRBJ1-3
d_gene: TRBD1
v_gene: TRBV10-3
abundance: once
CDR3aa: CAIRDRSGNTIYF
CDR3nt: TGTGCCATTAGGGACAGATCTGGAAACACCATATATTTT

j_gene: TRBJ2-6
d_gene: -
v_gene: TRBV19
abundance: -
CDR3aa: CASSTFSGANVLTF
CDR3nt: TGTGCCAGCTCTACCTTCTCTGGGGCCAACGTCCTGACTTTC

j_gene: TRBJ2-1
d_gene: TRBD2
v_gene: TRBV18
abundance: -
CDR3aa: CASSPGGGGGDEQFF
CDR3nt: TGTGCCAGCTCACCAGGCGGCGGGGGGGGAGATGAGCAGTTCTTC

j_gene: TRBJ2-5
d_gene: TRBD2
v_gene: TRBV6-5
abundance: once
CDR3aa: CASRPTGTSGETQYF
CDR3nt: TGTGCCAGCAGACCGACCGGGACTAGCGGCGAGACCCAGTACTTC

j_gene: TRBJ1-2
d_gene: -
v_gene: TRBV3-1/TRBV3-2
abundance: once
CDR3aa: CASSQGANYGYTF
CDR3nt: TGTGCCAGCAGCCAGGGAGCTAACTATGGCTACACCTTC

j_gene: TRBJ2-5
d_gene: -
v_gene: TRBV7-2
abundance: few
CDR3aa: CASSYRGGETQYF
CDR3nt: TGTGCCAGCAGCTACAGGGGAGGTGAGACCCAGTACTTC

j_gene: TRBJ1-1
d_gene: -
v_gene: TRBV19
abundance: -
CDR3aa: CASTGAPNTEAFF
CDR3nt: TGTGCCAGTACTGGGGCTCCCAACACTGAAGCTTTCTTT